The source of this T cell receptor beta chain is a study of T cell changes during pregnancy in multiple sclerosis. Using immunoSEQ multiplex PCR, the repertoire was profiled, and TCRdb retains in-frame clones only, with some absent. The sample yields approximately 41,000 clones, about nine tenths seen once. Trimming cost V 4 bases and J 4 bases; bases outside gene matches: 7. CDR1 and CDR2 from the germline V gene are SEHNR and FQNEAQ (reference sequence). This CDR3 is 15 amino acids long. The chain combines TRBV7-9 with TRBJ2-7, with TRBD1 matching 10 bases. This receptor was identified in a female donor with multiple sclerosis, enrolled in a pregnancy study. The source was CD8+ T cells from peripheral blood mononuclear cells, collected in the first trimester of pregnancy. The CDR3: CASSSPDRGEYEQYF. CDR3 in DNA: TGTGCCAGCAGCTCCCCGGACAGGGGGGAGTACGAGCAGTACTTC.